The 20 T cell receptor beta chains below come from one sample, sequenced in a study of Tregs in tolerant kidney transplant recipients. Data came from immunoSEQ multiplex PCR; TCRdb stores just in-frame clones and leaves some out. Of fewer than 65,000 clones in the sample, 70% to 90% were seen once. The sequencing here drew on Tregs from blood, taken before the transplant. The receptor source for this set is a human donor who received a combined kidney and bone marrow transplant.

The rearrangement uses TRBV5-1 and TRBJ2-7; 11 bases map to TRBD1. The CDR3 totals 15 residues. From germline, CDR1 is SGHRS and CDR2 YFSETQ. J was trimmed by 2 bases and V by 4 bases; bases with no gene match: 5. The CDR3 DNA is TGCGCCAGCAGCGTGGAGGGACAGGGGGCCTACGAGCAGTACTTC. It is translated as CASSVEGQGAYEQYF.

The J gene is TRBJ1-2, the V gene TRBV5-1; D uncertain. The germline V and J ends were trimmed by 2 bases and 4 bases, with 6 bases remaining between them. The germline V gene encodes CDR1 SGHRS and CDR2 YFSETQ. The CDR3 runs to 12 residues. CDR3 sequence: CASSFDRYGYTF. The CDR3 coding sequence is TGCGCCAGCAGCTTTGACCGCTATGGCTACACCTTC.

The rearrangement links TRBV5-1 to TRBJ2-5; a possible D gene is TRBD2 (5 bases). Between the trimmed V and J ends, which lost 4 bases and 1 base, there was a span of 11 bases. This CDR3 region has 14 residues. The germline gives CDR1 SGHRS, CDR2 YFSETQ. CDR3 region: CASSPSGRQETQYF. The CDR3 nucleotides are TGCGCCAGCAGCCCAAGCGGACGCCAAGAGACCCAGTACTTC.

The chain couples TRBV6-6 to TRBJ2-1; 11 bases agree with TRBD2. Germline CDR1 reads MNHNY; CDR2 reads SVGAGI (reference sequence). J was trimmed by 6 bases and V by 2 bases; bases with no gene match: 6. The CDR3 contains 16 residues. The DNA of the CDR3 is TGTGCCAGCAGTTACCCAATAGCGGGAGGGGCCAATGAGCAGTTCTTC. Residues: CASSYPIAGGANEQFF.

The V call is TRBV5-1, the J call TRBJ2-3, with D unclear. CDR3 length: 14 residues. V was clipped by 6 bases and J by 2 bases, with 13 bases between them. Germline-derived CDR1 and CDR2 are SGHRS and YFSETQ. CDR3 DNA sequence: TGCGCCAGCACCTGGAGTCGGTTCACAGATACGCAGTATTTT. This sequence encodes CASTWSRFTDTQYF.

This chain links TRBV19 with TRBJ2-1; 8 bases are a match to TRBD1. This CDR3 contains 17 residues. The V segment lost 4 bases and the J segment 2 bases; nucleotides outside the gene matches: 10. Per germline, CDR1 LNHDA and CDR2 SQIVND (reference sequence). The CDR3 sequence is CASSRGYRGSTYNEQFF. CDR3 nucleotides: TGTGCCAGTAGTAGGGGGTACAGGGGGTCGACCTACAATGAGCAGTTCTTC.

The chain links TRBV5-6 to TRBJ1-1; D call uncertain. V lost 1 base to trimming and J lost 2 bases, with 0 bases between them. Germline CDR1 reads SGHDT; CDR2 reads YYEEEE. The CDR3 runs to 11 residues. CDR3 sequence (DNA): TGTGCCAGCAGCTTGAACACTGAAGCTTTCTTT. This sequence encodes CASSLNTEAFF.

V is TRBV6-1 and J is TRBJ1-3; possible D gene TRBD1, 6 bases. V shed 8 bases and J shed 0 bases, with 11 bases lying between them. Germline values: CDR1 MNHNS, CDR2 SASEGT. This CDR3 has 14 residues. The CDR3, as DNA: TGTGCCAGCTTCAGGGGTTCCTCTGGAAACACCATATATTTT. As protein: CASFRGSSGNTIYF.

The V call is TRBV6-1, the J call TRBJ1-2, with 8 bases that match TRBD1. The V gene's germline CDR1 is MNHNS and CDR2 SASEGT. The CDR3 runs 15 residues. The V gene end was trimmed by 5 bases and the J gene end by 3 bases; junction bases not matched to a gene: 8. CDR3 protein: CASSSRDRPHYGYTF. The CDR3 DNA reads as TGTGCCAGCAGTAGCCGGGACAGGCCCCACTATGGCTACACCTTC.

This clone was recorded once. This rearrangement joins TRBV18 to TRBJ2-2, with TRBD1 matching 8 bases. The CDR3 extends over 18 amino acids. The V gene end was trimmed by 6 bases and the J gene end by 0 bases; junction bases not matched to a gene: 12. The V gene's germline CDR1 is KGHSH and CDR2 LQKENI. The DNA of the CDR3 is TGTGCCAGCTCGCCTCTGGACAGGGTGCTTTCGAACACCGGGGAGCTGTTTTTT. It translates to CASSPLDRVLSNTGELFF. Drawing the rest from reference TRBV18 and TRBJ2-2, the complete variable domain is NAGVMQNPRHLVRRRGQEARLRCSPMKGHSHVYWYRQLPEEGLKFMVYLQKENIIDESGMPKERFSAEFPKEGPSILRIQQVVRGDSAAYFCASSPLDRVLSNTGELFFGEGSRLTVL.

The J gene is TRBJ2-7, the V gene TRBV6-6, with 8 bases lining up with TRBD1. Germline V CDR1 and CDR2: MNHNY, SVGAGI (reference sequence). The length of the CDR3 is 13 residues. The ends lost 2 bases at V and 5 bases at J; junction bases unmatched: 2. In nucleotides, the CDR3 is TGTGCCAGCAGTTACGACAGGGGCCACGAGCAGTACTTC. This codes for CASSYDRGHEQYF.

The CDR3 nucleotides are TGTGCCAGCAGCCAAACAGGGCCCCGGCAAGAGACCCAGTACTTC. The encoded protein is CASSQTGPRQETQYF. The chain carries TRBV28 and TRBJ2-5; D is perhaps TRBD1 (6 bases). The V and J ends lost 6 bases and 2 bases respectively, with 16 bases between them. The CDR3 consists of 15 residues. Germline lookup yields CDR1 MDHEN and CDR2 SYDVKM. Full variable domain (missing parts from reference TRBV28 and TRBJ2-5): DVKVTQSSRYLVKRTGEKVFLECVQDMDHENMFWYRQDPGLGLRLIYFSYDVKMKEKGDIPEGYSVSREKKERFSLILESASTNQTSMYLCASSQTGPRQETQYFGPGTRLLVL.

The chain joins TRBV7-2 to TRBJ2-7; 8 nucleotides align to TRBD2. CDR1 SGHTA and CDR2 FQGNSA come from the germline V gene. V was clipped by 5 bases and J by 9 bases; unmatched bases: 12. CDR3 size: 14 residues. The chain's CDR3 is CASSPTGLAGRQYF. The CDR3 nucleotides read TGTGCCAGCAGCCCAACGGGGCTAGCGGGTAGGCAGTACTTC. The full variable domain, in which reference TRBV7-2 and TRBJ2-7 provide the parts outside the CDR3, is GAGVSQSPSNKVTEKGKDVELRCDPISGHTALYWYRQSLGQGLEFLIYFQGNSAPDKSGLPSDRFSAERTGGSVSTLTIQRTQQEDSAVYLCASSPTGLAGRQYFGPGTRLTVT.

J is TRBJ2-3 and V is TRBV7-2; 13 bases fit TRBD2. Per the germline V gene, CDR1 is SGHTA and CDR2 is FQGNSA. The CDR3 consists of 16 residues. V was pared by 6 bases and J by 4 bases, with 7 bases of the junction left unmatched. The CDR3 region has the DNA TGTGCCAGCAGACGGACTAGCGGGGGTCCTTCAGATACGCAGTATTTT. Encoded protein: CASRRTSGGPSDTQYF.

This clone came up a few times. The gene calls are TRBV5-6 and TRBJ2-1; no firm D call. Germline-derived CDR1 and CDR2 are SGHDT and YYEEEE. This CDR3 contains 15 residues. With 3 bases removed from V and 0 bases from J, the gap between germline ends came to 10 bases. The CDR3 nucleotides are TGTGCCAGCAGCTACGCAGGTCGCTCCTACAATGAGCAGTTCTTC. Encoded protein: CASSYAGRSYNEQFF. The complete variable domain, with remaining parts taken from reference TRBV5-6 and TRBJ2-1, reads DAGVTQSPTHLIKTRGQQVTLRCSPKSGHDTVSWYQQALGQGPQFIFQYYEEEERQRGNFPDRFSGHQFPNYSSELNVNALLLGDSALYLCASSYAGRSYNEQFFGPGTRLTVL.

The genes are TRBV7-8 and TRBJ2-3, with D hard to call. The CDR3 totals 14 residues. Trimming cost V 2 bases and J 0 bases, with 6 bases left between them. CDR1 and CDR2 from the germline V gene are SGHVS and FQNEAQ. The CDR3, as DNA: TGTGCCAGCAGCTTATGGTACAGCACAGATACGCAGTATTTT. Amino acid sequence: CASSLWYSTDTQYF. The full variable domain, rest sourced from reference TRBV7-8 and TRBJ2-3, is GAGVSQSPRYKVAKRGQDVALRCDPISGHVSLFWYQQALGQGPEFLTYFQNEAQLDKSGLPSDRFFAERPEGSVSTLKIQRTQQEDSAVYLCASSLWYSTDTQYFGPGTRLTVL.

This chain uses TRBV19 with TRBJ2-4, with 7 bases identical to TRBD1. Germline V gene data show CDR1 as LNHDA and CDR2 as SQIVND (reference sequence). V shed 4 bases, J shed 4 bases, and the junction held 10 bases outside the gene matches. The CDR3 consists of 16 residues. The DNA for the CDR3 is TGTGCCAGTAGTAAAGGCAGGGGGATGGGGAAAAACATTCAGTACTTC. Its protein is CASSKGRGMGKNIQYF.

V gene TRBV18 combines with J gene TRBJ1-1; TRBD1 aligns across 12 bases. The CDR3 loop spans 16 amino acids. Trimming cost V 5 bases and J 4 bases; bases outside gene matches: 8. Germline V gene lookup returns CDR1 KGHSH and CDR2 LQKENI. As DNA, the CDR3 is TGTGCCAGCTCATCCGGGACAGGGGGCTTGGGCACTGAAGCTTTCTTT. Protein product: CASSSGTGGLGTEAFF.

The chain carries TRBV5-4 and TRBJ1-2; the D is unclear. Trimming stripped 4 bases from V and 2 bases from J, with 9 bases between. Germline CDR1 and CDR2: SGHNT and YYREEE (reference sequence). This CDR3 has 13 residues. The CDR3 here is CASSPDGNYGYTF. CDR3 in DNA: TGTGCCAGCAGCCCCGACGGAAACTATGGCTACACCTTC.

CDR3 DNA: TGTGCCAGCAGCTTATTTGTAGGGATGAACACTGAAGCTTTCTTT. It is translated as CASSLFVGMNTEAFF. The chain is built from TRBV7-6 and TRBJ1-1; D gene ambiguous. The V end was cut by 2 bases, the J end by 0 bases, with 10 bases between. This CDR3 is built from 15 residues. Germline CDR1 and CDR2: SGHVS and FNYEAQ. The full variable domain, completed using reference TRBV7-6 and TRBJ1-1, is GAGVSQSPRYKVTKRGQDVALRCDPISGHVSLYWYRQALGQGPEFLTYFNYEAQQDKSGLPNDRFSAERPEGSISTLTIQRTEQRDSAMYRCASSLFVGMNTEAFFGQGTRLTVV.